These 27 T cell receptor beta chains originate from one sample sequenced in a study of identical twins. TCRdb redid the calling of the 5' RACE reads with MiXCR, one entry per CDR3 protein. The table has hundreds of thousands of distinct CDR3 sequences, 7.5% seen once. These records were also assigned to another study, of yellow fever vaccine responses in identical twins.

Sequencing was done on a sample of CD8+ T cells sorted from blood. The receptors were sampled from a woman younger than 30 in good health.

This clonotype was recorded a few times. The rearrangement uses TRBV14 and TRBJ2-1; D call uncertain. The CDR3 sequence is 16 residues long. V lost 1 base to trimming and J lost 6 bases, with 16 bases between them. CDR1 SGHDN and CDR2 FVKESK come from the germline V gene. The CDR3 nucleotides read TGTGCCAGCAGCCAAGTCGGCAGGACCGACTCCAATGAGCAGTTCTTC. Translation gives CASSQVGRTDSNEQFF.

This clonotype was counted a few times. This CDR3 is CASSRLGDTQYF. The CDR3 DNA sequence: TGTGCCAGCAGCCGACTCGGAGATACGCAGTATTTT. The rearrangement uses TRBV14 and TRBJ2-3; the D is unclear. This CDR3 has 12 amino acids. CDR1 and CDR2 from the germline V gene are SGHDN and FVKESK. Trimming took off 4 bases at V and 5 bases at J, with 7 bases between the two ends.

This clonotype was detected ten times or more. This rearrangement joins TRBV4-1 to TRBJ2-5, with TRBD1 identical over 7 bases. V shed 0 bases, J shed 5 bases, and the junction held 3 bases outside the gene matches. The length of the CDR3 is 14 residues. Germline CDR1 and CDR2: MGHRA and YSYEKL. The CDR3 loop reads CASSQEGQVETQYF. In DNA form, the CDR3 reads TGCGCCAGCAGCCAAGAAGGACAGGTCGAGACCCAGTACTTC.

The genes are TRBV5-5 and TRBJ1-4, with D possibly TRBD1 on 5 matching bases. This CDR3 is built from 16 residues. V lost 2 bases and J 3 bases, leaving 14 bases between the germline ends. Germline loops: CDR1 SGHKS, CDR2 YYEKEE (reference sequence). The CDR3 sequence is CASSLDGGWANEKLFF. In DNA, the CDR3 is TGTGCCAGCAGCTTAGATGGGGGATGGGCTAATGAAAAACTGTTTTTT.

This clonotype was observed many times. The chain employs TRBV29-1 and TRBJ2-5; D is perhaps TRBD1 (5 bases). V was cut by 7 bases and J by 5 bases, with 20 bases left in between. The CDR3 has 14 amino acids. Germline CDR1 reads SQVTM; CDR2 reads ANQGSEA. CDR3 sequence (DNA): TGCAGCGCCACCGCCAGCGTGGGGCAGGAGACCCAGTACTTC. Translation: CSATASVGQETQYF.

In this sample, this clonotype turned up a few times. This chain uses TRBV6-1 with TRBJ2-7; 9 bases match TRBD1. With V trimmed by 7 bases and J by 3 bases, 13 bases remained unmatched. Germline V gene sequence: CDR1 MNHNS, CDR2 SASEGT. The CDR3 runs 16 residues. CDR3 residues: CASTKGTGGAVYEQYV. CDR3 bases: TGTGCCAGCACGAAGGGAACAGGGGGCGCCGTCTACGAGCAGTACGTC.

This clonotype was observed a few times. V and J are TRBV20-1 and TRBJ2-1; TRBD2 might be the D (5 bases). The CDR3 spans 15 residues. The V gene's germline CDR1 is DFQATT and CDR2 SNEGSKA (reference sequence). Trimming pared 0 bases from V and 5 bases from J, leaving 14 bases between. The CDR3 DNA reads as TGCAGTGCTAGAGACGGCGAGGGTGGCGACAATGAGCAGTTCTTC. Its translation: CSARDGEGGDNEQFF.

This clonotype turned up a few times. The rearrangement links TRBV5-1 to TRBJ2-1; TRBD1 might be the D (5 bases). The V end lost 7 bases, the J end lost 5 bases, and 16 bases lay between the germline ends. The germline V gene has CDR1 SGHRS and CDR2 YFSETQ. The CDR3 sequence is 14 residues long. The DNA for the CDR3 is TGCGCCAGCTCCCATTCTGACAGAAACAATGAGCAGTTCTTC. It translates to CASSHSDRNNEQFF.

The V call is TRBV3-1, the J call TRBJ1-1; 8 bases map to TRBD1. After removal of 0 bases from V and 2 bases from J, the junction contained 11 bases not matched to a gene. Per germline, CDR1 LGHDT and CDR2 YNNKEL (reference sequence). The CDR3 is 18 amino acids. CDR3 nucleotides: TGTGCCAGCAGCCAAGATATAAGACAGGGGTTGAAAAACACTGAAGCTTTCTTT. This gives the protein CASSQDIRQGLKNTEAFF.

This clonotype was seen more than once but under ten times. This chain joins TRBV6-1 and TRBJ1-1, with unresolved D. Germline V gives CDR1 MNHNS, CDR2 SASEGT. The CDR3 has 13 residues. The germline V and J ends were trimmed by 2 bases and 1 base, with 5 bases remaining between them. CDR3 protein: CASSEWENTEAFF. CDR3 nucleotides: TGTGCCAGCAGTGAATGGGAGAACACTGAAGCTTTCTTT.

The chain carries TRBV19 and TRBJ2-1; 9 nucleotides line up with TRBD2. Germline CDR1 reads LNHDA; CDR2 reads SQIVND (reference sequence). The ends lost 3 bases at V and 3 bases at J; junction bases unmatched: 9. CDR3 length equals 17 residues. The CDR3 DNA sequence: TGTGCCAGTAGTATCGGGCCTAGCGGGGTGATCTACAATGAGCAGTTCTTC. Protein product: CASSIGPSGVIYNEQFF.

The chain employs TRBV7-8 and TRBJ2-7; D is perhaps TRBD2 (6 bases). V gave up 1 base and J gave up 1 base, with 14 bases separating them. The CDR3 contains 16 residues. Looked up from germline, CDR1 is SGHVS and CDR2 is FQNEAQ. The CDR3 is CASSLVGGSSSYEQYF. CDR3 nucleotide sequence: TGTGCCAGCAGCTTAGTAGGAGGGAGTAGTTCCTACGAGCAGTACTTC.

The genes are TRBV27 and TRBJ2-2; unclear D gene. This CDR3 is built from 14 residues. V lost 3 bases and J lost 2, with 7 bases in between. CDR1 MNHEY and CDR2 SMNVEV come from the germline V gene (reference sequence). Here the CDR3 DNA reads TGTGCCAGCAGTTTTGGCCATAACACCGGGGAGCTGTTTTTT. Protein product: CASSFGHNTGELFF.

This chain links TRBV12-3 or TRBV12-4 with TRBJ2-3, with a possible D match to TRBD2 (6 bases). Deletions cut 3 bases from V and 2 bases from J, with 9 bases between. The CDR3 has 14 residues. CDR3: CASSFRGLTDTQYF. CDR3 sequence (DNA): TGTGCCAGCAGTTTTAGGGGACTCACAGATACGCAGTATTTT.

This clonotype was seen a handful of times. J is TRBJ2-7 and V is TRBV9; D possibly uses TRBD1 or TRBD2 (5 bases each). V was cut by 2 bases and J by 2 bases, with 8 bases left in between. The CDR3 is 13 amino acids. Per the germline V gene, CDR1 is SGDLS and CDR2 is YYNGEE. The CDR3 DNA reads as TGTGCCAGCAGCGTGGGGGAAACCTACGAGCAGTACTTC. Protein sequence: CASSVGETYEQYF.

This clonotype was counted between two and nine times. The rearrangement links TRBV5-6 to TRBJ2-7; 8 positions match TRBD2. Germline V gives CDR1 SGHDT, CDR2 YYEEEE. The CDR3 covers 15 residues. Losses at the gene ends were 4 bases for V and 5 bases for J; bases not matched to a gene: 11. CDR3 nucleotides: TGTGCCAGCAGCCTGGACAGCGGGAGAGGGAACGAGCAGTACTTC. Translating gives CASSLDSGRGNEQYF.

This clonotype was detected a few times. The CDR3 DNA follows: TGTGCCAGCAGCCAAGACGGGCGGTTTGGAAATGAGCAGTTCTTC. Translation: CASSQDGRFGNEQFF. The chain couples TRBV14 to TRBJ2-1; D unclear. Trimming left V 0 bases short and J 7 bases short, with 13 bases between. The CDR3 length is 15 residues. CDR1 is SGHDN, CDR2 FVKESK, per germline.

This clonotype came up a few times. CDR3 DNA sequence: TGTGCCAGCAGCTTAGGGCAGGGGCGCCAGCCCCAGCATTTT. As protein: CASSLGQGRQPQHF. The chain couples TRBV13 to TRBJ1-5, with TRBD1 as a possible D gene (6 bases). The V and J ends lost 0 bases and 7 bases respectively, with 10 bases between them. Per germline, CDR1 PRHDT and CDR2 FYEKMQ (reference sequence). The CDR3 is 14 amino acids. The variable domain in full, completed from reference TRBV13 and TRBJ1-5, reads AAGVIQSPRHLIKEKRETATLKCYPIPRHDTVYWYQQGPGQDPQFLISFYEKMQSDKGSIPDRFSAQQFSDYHSELNMSSLELGDSALYFCASSLGQGRQPQHFGDGTRLSIL.

The CDR3 loop is CASSDFEHEQYF. CDR3 sequence (DNA): TGCGCCAGCAGCGACTTCGAACACGAGCAGTACTTC. The rearrangement links TRBV4-1 to TRBJ2-7; D gene ambiguous. V lost 5 bases and J 5 bases, leaving 10 bases between the germline ends. The germline CDR1 and CDR2 sequences are MGHRA and YSYEKL. The CDR3 extends over 12 amino acids.

The V call is TRBV28, the J call TRBJ2-3; D remains ambiguous. The CDR3 is 14 residues long. V was pared by 2 bases and J by 5 bases, with 11 bases between. The germline gives CDR1 MDHEN, CDR2 SYDVKM. The CDR3 here is CASSLSRWGDTQYF. CDR3 coding DNA: TGTGCCAGCAGTTTAAGTCGGTGGGGAGATACGCAGTATTTT.

This clonotype was seen more than once but under ten times. The chain recombines TRBV12-3 or TRBV12-4 with TRBJ1-1; weak D call: TRBD1 (5 bases). The CDR3 is 13 amino acids. Between the trimmed V and J ends, which lost 4 bases and 5 bases, there was a span of 11 bases. DNA of the CDR3: TGTGCCAGCAGTTGGGGCCCGAGGACTGAAGCTTTCTTT. Translation gives CASSWGPRTEAFF.

The genes are TRBV7-3 and TRBJ2-1, with 10 bases identical to TRBD2. J gave up 7 bases and V 5 bases, and 11 bases lay outside the gene matches. Germline CDR1 reads SGHTA; CDR2 reads FQGTGA. The CDR3 is made up of 16 amino acids. The chain's CDR3 is CASSQLSGGKGNEQFF. In DNA form, the CDR3 reads TGTGCCAGCAGCCAACTTAGCGGGGGGAAGGGGAATGAGCAGTTCTTC.

The V and J genes are TRBV27 and TRBJ2-1, with 10 bases fitting TRBD1. The CDR3 contains 13 residues. CDR1 is MNHEY and CDR2 is SMNVEV in the germline V gene (reference sequence). V lost 5 bases to trimming and J lost 9 bases; unmatched junction nucleotides: 4. DNA of the CDR3: TGTGCCAGCAGTGGGGACAGGGGTTTTGAGCAGTTCTTC. This gives the protein CASSGDRGFEQFF.

This clonotype occurred a few times. The gene calls are TRBV11-1 and TRBJ2-1; 9 positions match TRBD2. This CDR3 spans 19 amino acids. Trimming cost V 5 bases and J 5 bases; bases outside gene matches: 19. CDR1 and CDR2 (germline): SGHAT, FQDESV (reference sequence). CDR3 coding DNA: TGTGCCAGCAGCCCAAGACTGGGGGGGTCTAGCGGGGTCCACAATGAGCAGTTCTTC. This gives the protein CASSPRLGGSSGVHNEQFF.

In this sample, this clonotype turned up a few times. The chain carries TRBV10-3 and TRBJ1-1, with D perhaps TRBD1 (6 bases). Germline V gives CDR1 ENHRY, CDR2 SYGVKD. V was clipped by 0 bases and J by 2 bases, with 10 bases between them. The CDR3 runs 15 residues. CDR3 residues: CAISESTGINTEAFF. CDR3 bases: TGTGCCATCAGTGAGTCCACAGGGATAAACACTGAAGCTTTCTTT.

This clonotype was detected many times. The chain recombines TRBV6-4 with TRBJ2-2; D perhaps matches TRBD2 (6 bases). Trimming shortened V by 3 bases and J by 4 bases, and 9 bases separated the two germline ends. Looked up from germline, CDR1 is MRHNA and CDR2 is SNTAGT. The length of the CDR3 is 14 residues. The CDR3 DNA is TGTGCCAGCAGTGAAGGGGACTCCACCGGGGAGCTGTTTTTT. This translates into CASSEGDSTGELFF.

This sequence joins TRBV27 and TRBJ2-1; 8 bases fit TRBD2. The J segment lost 5 bases and the V segment lost 3 bases, leaving 9 bases of the junction unmatched. This CDR3 has 16 residues. Per the germline V gene, CDR1 is MNHEY and CDR2 is SMNVEV (reference sequence). This CDR3 is CASSFKGTRRDNEQFF. As DNA, the CDR3 is TGTGCCAGCAGTTTTAAGGGGACTAGAAGGGACAATGAGCAGTTCTTC.